Below are 18 T cell receptor beta chains sequenced from a single sample in a study of blood T cell repertoires in COVID-19. The data were produced by immunoSEQ multiplex PCR, yet TCRdb's version contains in-frame clones alone and is incomplete. The sample has approximately 220,000 clones, about four fifths seen once. The specimen was PBMCs or T cells enriched from blood (not recorded which). These receptors were taken from a woman between 35 and 50 years old who had been exposed to COVID-19.

The chain carries TRBV7-9 and TRBJ2-6; the D is unclear. V was trimmed by 4 bases and J by 0 bases, leaving 10 bases between them. CDR1 is SEHNR and CDR2 is FQNEAQ in the germline V gene (reference sequence). The CDR3 runs to 16 residues. DNA of the CDR3: TGTGCCAGCAGCTCATACAGCTTCTCTGGGGCCAACGTCCTGACTTTC. The encoded protein is CASSSYSFSGANVLTF.

The V call is TRBV6-5, the J call TRBJ1-1; 9 bases line up with TRBD1. The V segment lost 6 bases and the J segment 3 bases; nucleotides outside the gene matches: 5. CDR1 MNHEY and CDR2 SVGAGI come from the germline V gene. The CDR3 has 14 residues. The CDR3, as DNA: TGTGCCAGCAGCATACAGGGGGCGGACACTGAAGCTTTCTTT. Its translation is CASSIQGADTEAFF.

The chain combines TRBV7-2 with TRBJ1-1; maybe TRBD1 (6 bases). Germline V CDR1 and CDR2: SGHTA, FQGNSA. Trimming shortened V by 9 bases and J by 4 bases, and 12 bases separated the two germline ends. The CDR3 length is 12 residues. The CDR3 loop is CASLLQGTEAFF. The CDR3 nucleotides read TGTGCCAGTCTCCTACAGGGCACTGAAGCTTTCTTT.

V is TRBV5-1 and J is TRBJ2-7, with a weak D call TRBD1 (8 bases). CDR1 and CDR2 from the germline V gene are SGHRS and YFSETQ. This CDR3 has 15 amino acids. V was clipped by 0 bases and J by 6 bases, with 16 bases between them. The CDR3 DNA sequence: TGCGCCAGCAGCTTGGATTCACAGGGGGAGGGCGAGCAGTACTTC. Amino acid sequence: CASSLDSQGEGEQYF.

The V and J genes are TRBV30 and TRBJ2-7, with 8 bases lining up with TRBD2. The CDR3 spans 19 residues. Unmatched junction bases numbered 19, after V lost 0 bases and J lost 3 bases. Germline CDR1 GTSNPN, CDR2 SVGIG (reference sequence). CDR3 in amino acids: CAWSVLWRGAIPSNYEQYF. The CDR3 bases are TGTGCCTGGAGTGTACTTTGGCGGGGGGCCATCCCGTCTAACTACGAGCAGTACTTC.

This chain's CDR3 is CASSRTSGGAYEQYF. The DNA of the CDR3 is TGTGCCAGCAGCAGGACTAGCGGGGGGGCCTACGAGCAGTACTTC. This rearrangement joins TRBV7-6 to TRBJ2-7, with TRBD2 identical over 15 bases. Per the germline V gene, CDR1 is SGHVS and CDR2 is FNYEAQ. V was clipped by 5 bases and J by 2 bases; unmatched bases: 1. The CDR3 has 15 residues. The full variable domain, in which reference TRBV7-6 and TRBJ2-7 provide the parts outside the CDR3, is GAGVSQSPRYKVTKRGQDVALRCDPISGHVSLYWYRQALGQGPEFLTYFNYEAQQDKSGLPNDRFSAERPEGSISTLTIQRTEQRDSAMYRCASSRTSGGAYEQYFGPGTRLTVT.

As DNA, the CDR3 is TGTGCCAGCCGGGGGAGGAGGGGCCTCGATGAGCAGTTCTTC. Translation: CASRGRRGLDEQFF. The chain couples TRBV3-1 (or the pseudogene TRBV3-2) to TRBJ2-1; maybe TRBD2 (6 bases). CDR3 length equals 14 residues. The V gene lost 8 bases and the J gene lost 8 bases, with 19 bases spanning the gap. Germline values: CDR1 LGHDT, CDR2 YNNKEL (reference sequence).

The chain combines TRBV27 with TRBJ2-3, with 9 bases fitting TRBD2. Germline V gene data show CDR1 as MNHEY and CDR2 as SMNVEV (reference sequence). This CDR3 is built from 15 residues. Trimming at V came to 4 bases and at J to 7 bases, leaving 9 bases not matched to a gene. DNA of the CDR3: TGTGCCAGCAGTTCGGTGCGGGGGGGCCTATATACGCAGTATTTT. This encodes CASSSVRGGLYTQYF.

The table lists this clone with a count of one. The chain combines TRBV7-3 with TRBJ2-1; 7 bases are a match to TRBD2. This CDR3 is built from 13 residues. V shed 0 bases, J shed 14 bases, and the junction held 7 bases outside the gene matches. Germline CDR1 is SGHTA and CDR2 is FQGTGA. The CDR3 region is CASSLTGPSGKFF. CDR3 coding DNA: TGTGCCAGCAGCTTAACCGGACCTAGCGGAAAGTTCTTC.

This chain links TRBV2 with TRBJ2-6, with D possibly TRBD2 on 5 matching bases. The germline V and J ends were trimmed by 10 bases and 3 bases, with 13 bases remaining between them. Germline CDR1 reads SNHLY; CDR2 reads FYNNEI. The CDR3 consists of 14 residues. CDR3 amino acids: CATLEGSGANVLTF. The CDR3 region has the DNA TGTGCCACCTTAGAAGGGAGTGGGGCCAACGTCCTGACTTTC.

The chain joins TRBV28 to TRBJ1-2, with D maybe TRBD1 (5 bases). V gave up 6 bases and J gave up 8 bases, with 7 bases separating them. Germline V CDR1 and CDR2: MDHEN, SYDVKM. This CDR3 contains 10 residues. For the CDR3, the DNA is TGTGCCAGCAGGGGGCTCGGCTACACCTTC. It specifies CASRGLGYTF.

The genes are TRBV5-4 and TRBJ1-2; D remains unclear. This CDR3 spans 13 amino acids. Germline values: CDR1 SGHNT, CDR2 YYREEE (reference sequence). V lost 2 bases, J lost 4 bases, and 9 bases lay in between. The CDR3 reads CASSLMGVYGYTF. DNA of the CDR3: TGTGCCAGCAGCTTAATGGGCGTCTATGGCTACACCTTC.

The V call is TRBV27, the J call TRBJ1-4; TRBD1 matches 7 bases. The germline V gene encodes CDR1 MNHEY and CDR2 SMNVEV (reference sequence). This CDR3 has 16 residues. V trimming: 5 bases; J trimming: 5 bases; junction bases outside the gene matches: 11. This CDR3 is CASSPMGDRPNEKLFF. The CDR3 DNA sequence: TGTGCCAGCAGTCCTATGGGGGACAGACCGAATGAAAAACTGTTTTTT.

The chain joins TRBV7-9 to TRBJ2-7, with 7 bases aligning to TRBD1. The J segment lost 0 bases and the V segment lost 3 bases, leaving 5 bases of the junction unmatched. Germline-derived CDR1 and CDR2 are SEHNR and FQNEAQ (reference sequence). This CDR3 has 15 amino acids. The CDR3 loop reads CASSLRTGDSYEQYF. The CDR3 nucleotides read TGTGCCAGCAGCTTGCGTACAGGGGACTCCTACGAGCAGTACTTC.

The CDR3 nucleotides read TGTGCCAGCAGCCGCATTCGGGGAGAGGAAGCCGGAAACACCATATATTTT. The encoded protein is CASSRIRGEEAGNTIYF. The chain combines TRBV3-1 (or the pseudogene TRBV3-2) with TRBJ1-3; D is unclear. The germline V gene has CDR1 LGHDT and CDR2 YNNKEL (reference sequence). The V and J ends lost 4 bases and 4 bases respectively, with 20 bases between them. The CDR3 consists of 17 residues.

The chain carries TRBV28 and TRBJ1-2; 8 bases are a match to TRBD1. The V gene end was trimmed by 5 bases and the J gene end by 6 bases; junction bases not matched to a gene: 11. There are 15 residues in the CDR3. Germline CDR1 and CDR2: MDHEN and SYDVKM. The CDR3 nucleotides read TGTGCCAGCAGTCCTCGGGACAGGTTCGATAATGGCTACACCTTC. It specifies CASSPRDRFDNGYTF.

The chain joins TRBV7-2 to TRBJ2-7; D may be TRBD1 (6 bases). Germline CDR1 is SGHTA and CDR2 is FQGNSA. V lost 0 bases to trimming and J lost 4 bases, with 13 bases between them. The CDR3 has 15 residues. Here the CDR3 DNA reads TGTGCCAGCAGCTTAGCCTCCGGGACACTTTACGAGCAGTACTTC. It yields the protein CASSLASGTLYEQYF.

V and J are TRBV19 and TRBJ2-3; 7 positions agree with TRBD2. The CDR3 contains 14 residues. Unmatched junction bases numbered 3, after V lost 5 bases and J lost 1 base. CDR1 and CDR2 (germline): LNHDA, SQIVND (reference sequence). This CDR3 is CASSFRGGTDTQYF. DNA for the CDR3: TGTGCCAGTAGTTTTCGGGGGGGCACAGATACGCAGTATTTT. The full variable domain, rest sourced from reference TRBV19 and TRBJ2-3, is DGGITQSPKYLFRKEGQNVTLSCEQNLNHDAMYWYRQDPGQGLRLIYYSQIVNDFQKGDIAEGYSVSREKKESFPLTVTSAQKNPTAFYLCASSFRGGTDTQYFGPGTRLTVL.